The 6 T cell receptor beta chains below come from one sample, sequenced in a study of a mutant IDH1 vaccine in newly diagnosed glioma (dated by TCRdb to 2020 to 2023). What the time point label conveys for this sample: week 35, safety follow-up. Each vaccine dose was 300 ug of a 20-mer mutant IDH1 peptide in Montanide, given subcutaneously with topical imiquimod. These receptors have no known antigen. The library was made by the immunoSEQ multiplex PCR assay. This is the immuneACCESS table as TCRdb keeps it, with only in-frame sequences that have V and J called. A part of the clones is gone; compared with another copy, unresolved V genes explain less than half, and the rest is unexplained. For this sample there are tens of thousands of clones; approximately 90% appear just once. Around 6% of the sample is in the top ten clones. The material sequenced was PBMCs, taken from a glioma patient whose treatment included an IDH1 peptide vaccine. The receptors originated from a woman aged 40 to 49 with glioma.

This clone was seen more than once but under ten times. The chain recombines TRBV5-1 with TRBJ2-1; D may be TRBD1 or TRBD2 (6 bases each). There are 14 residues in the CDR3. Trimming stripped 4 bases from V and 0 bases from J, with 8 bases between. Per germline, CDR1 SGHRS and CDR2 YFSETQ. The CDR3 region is CASSRGHSYNEQFF. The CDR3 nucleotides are TGCGCCAGCAGCCGGGGGCACTCCTACAATGAGCAGTTCTTC.

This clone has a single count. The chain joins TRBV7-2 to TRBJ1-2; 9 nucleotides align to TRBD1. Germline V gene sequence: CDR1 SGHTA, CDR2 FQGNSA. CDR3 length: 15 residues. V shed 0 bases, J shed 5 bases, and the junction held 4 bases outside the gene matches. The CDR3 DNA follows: TGTGCCAGCAGCTTAGCGACCGGACAGGGGTATGGCTACACCTTC. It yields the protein CASSLATGQGYGYTF. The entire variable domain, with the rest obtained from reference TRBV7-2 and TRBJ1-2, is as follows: GAGVSQSPSNKVTEKGKDVELRCDPISGHTALYWYRQSLGQGLEFLIYFQGNSAPDKSGLPSDRFSAERTGGSVSTLTIQRTQQEDSAVYLCASSLATGQGYGYTFGSGTRLTVV.

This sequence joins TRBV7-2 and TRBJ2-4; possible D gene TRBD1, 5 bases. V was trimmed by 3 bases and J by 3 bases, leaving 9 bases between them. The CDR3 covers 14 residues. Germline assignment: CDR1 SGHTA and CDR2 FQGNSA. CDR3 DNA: TGTGCCAGCAGCTTGATAGGGGTCAAAAACATTCAGTACTTC. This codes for CASSLIGVKNIQYF.

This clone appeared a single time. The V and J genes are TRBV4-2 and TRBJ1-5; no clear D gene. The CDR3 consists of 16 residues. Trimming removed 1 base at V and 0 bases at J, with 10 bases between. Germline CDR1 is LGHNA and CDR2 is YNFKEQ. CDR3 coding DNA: TGTGCCAGCAGCCAAGGGGGAGGTTATAGCAATCAGCCCCAGCATTTT. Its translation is CASSQGGGYSNQPQHF.

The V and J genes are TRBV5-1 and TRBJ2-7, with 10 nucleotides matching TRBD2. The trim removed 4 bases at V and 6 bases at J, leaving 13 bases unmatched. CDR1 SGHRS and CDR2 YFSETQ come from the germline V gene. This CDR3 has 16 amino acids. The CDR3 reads CASSASLAGDLGEQYF. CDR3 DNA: TGCGCCAGCAGCGCGAGCCTAGCGGGGGATCTCGGCGAGCAGTACTTC.

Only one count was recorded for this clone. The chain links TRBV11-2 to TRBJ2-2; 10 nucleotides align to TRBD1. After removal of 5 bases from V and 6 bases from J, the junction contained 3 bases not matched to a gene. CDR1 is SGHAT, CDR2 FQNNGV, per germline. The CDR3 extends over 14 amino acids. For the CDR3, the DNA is TGTGCCAGCAGCACCGGGACAGGGGCCGGGGAGCTGTTTTTT. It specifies CASSTGTGAGELFF.